This T cell receptor (beta chain) was identified during a study of blood T cell repertoires in COVID-19. Study at large: From the United States, Italy and Spain came samples of acute and convalescent COVID-19. T cells, B-cell-depleted T cells, or PBMCs provided the cDNA or gDNA that served as material.

Data came from immunoSEQ multiplex PCR; TCRdb stores just in-frame clones and leaves some out. Among about 59,000 clones listed, 88% were seen once. Germline assignment: CDR1 KGHSH and CDR2 LQKENI. This CDR3 has 12 amino acids. V lost 2 bases to trimming and J lost 7 bases, with 9 bases between them. V gene TRBV18 combines with J gene TRBJ2-7; no reliable D call. The material sequenced was peripheral blood. This clonotype was obtained from a woman of 80 years or more with active COVID-19. This CDR3 reads CASSPSAGEQYF. The CDR3 DNA reads as TGTGCCAGCTCACCAAGCGCCGGGGAGCAGTACTTC.